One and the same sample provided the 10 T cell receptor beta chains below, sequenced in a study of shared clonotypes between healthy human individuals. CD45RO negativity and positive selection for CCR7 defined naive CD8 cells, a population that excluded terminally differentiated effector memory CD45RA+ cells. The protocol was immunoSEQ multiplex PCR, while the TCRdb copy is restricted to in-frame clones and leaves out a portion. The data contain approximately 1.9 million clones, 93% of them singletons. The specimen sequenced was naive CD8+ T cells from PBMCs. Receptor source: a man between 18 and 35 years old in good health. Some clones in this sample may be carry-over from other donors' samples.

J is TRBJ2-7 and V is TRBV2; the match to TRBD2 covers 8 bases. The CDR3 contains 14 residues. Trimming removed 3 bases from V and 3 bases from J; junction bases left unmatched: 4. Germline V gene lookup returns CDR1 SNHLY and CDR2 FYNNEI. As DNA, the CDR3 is TGTGCCAGCAGTGATCCTGCGGGAGGCTACGAGCAGTACTTC. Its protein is CASSDPAGGYEQYF.

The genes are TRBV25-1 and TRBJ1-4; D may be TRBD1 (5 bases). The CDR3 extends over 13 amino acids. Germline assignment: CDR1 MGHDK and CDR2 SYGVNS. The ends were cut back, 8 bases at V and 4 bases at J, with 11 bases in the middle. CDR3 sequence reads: CASEDSFNEKLFF. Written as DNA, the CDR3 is TGTGCCAGCGAAGACAGTTTTAATGAAAAACTGTTTTTT.

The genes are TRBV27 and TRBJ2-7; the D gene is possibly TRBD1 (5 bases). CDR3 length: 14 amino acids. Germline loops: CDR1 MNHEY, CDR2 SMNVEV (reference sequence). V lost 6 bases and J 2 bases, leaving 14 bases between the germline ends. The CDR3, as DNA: TGTGCCAGCAGCCCCCAGGGCGGTCCCTACGAGCAGTACTTC. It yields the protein CASSPQGGPYEQYF.

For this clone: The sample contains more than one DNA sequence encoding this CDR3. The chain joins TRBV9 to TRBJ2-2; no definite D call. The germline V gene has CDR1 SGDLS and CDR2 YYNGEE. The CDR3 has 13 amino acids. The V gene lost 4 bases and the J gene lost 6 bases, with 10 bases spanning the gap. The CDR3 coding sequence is TGTGCCAGCAGCCCCGGCACGTCCGGGGAGCTGTTTTTT. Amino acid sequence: CASSPGTSGELFF.

Here the CDR3 reads CASSVESRTEAFF. DNA of the CDR3: TGTGCCAGCAGCGTAGAGTCGAGGACTGAAGCTTTCTTT. The chain couples TRBV9 to TRBJ1-1, with D hard to call. Trimming cost V 0 bases and J 5 bases, with 8 bases left between them. There are 13 residues in the CDR3. Per germline, CDR1 SGDLS and CDR2 YYNGEE.

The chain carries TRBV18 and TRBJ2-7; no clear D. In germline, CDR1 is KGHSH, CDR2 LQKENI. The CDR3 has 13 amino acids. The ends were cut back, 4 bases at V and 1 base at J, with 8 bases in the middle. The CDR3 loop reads CASSRDGSYEQYF. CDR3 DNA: TGTGCCAGCTCACGCGACGGATCCTACGAGCAGTACTTC.

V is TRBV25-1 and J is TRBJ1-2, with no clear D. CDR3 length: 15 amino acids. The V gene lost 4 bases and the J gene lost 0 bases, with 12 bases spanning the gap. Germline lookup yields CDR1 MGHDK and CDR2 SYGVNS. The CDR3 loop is CASSGLDTANYGYTF. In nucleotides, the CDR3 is TGTGCCAGCAGTGGACTCGACACAGCTAACTATGGCTACACCTTC.

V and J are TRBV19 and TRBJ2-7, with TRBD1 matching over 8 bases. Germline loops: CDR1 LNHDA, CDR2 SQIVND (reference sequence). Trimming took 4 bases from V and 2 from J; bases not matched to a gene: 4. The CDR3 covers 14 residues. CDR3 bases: TGTGCCAGTAGTACTCAGACAGGGGCCTACGAGCAGTACTTC. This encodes CASSTQTGAYEQYF.

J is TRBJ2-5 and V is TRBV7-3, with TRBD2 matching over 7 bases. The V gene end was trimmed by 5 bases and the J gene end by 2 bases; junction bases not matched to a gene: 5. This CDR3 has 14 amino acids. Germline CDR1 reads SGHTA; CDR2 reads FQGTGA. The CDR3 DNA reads TGTGCCAGCAGCCTCACTAGCGAACAAGAGACCCAGTACTTC. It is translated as CASSLTSEQETQYF.

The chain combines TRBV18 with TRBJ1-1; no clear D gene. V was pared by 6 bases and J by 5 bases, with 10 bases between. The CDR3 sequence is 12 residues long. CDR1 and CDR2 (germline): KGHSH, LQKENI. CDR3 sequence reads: CASSASETEAFF. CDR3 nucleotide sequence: TGTGCCAGCTCCGCTAGTGAAACTGAAGCTTTCTTT.